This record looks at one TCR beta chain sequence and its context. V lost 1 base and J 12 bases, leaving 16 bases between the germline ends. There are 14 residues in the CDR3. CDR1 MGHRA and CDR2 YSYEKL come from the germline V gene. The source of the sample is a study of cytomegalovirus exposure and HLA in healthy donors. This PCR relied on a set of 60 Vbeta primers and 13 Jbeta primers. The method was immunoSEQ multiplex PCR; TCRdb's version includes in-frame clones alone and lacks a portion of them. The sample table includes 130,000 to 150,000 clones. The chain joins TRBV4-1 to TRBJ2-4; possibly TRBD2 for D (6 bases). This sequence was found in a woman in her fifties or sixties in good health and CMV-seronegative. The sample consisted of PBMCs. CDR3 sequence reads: CASSQGVGLGGQYF. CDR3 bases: TGCGCCAGCAGCCAAGGCGTAGGGCTGGGGGGTCAGTACTTC.